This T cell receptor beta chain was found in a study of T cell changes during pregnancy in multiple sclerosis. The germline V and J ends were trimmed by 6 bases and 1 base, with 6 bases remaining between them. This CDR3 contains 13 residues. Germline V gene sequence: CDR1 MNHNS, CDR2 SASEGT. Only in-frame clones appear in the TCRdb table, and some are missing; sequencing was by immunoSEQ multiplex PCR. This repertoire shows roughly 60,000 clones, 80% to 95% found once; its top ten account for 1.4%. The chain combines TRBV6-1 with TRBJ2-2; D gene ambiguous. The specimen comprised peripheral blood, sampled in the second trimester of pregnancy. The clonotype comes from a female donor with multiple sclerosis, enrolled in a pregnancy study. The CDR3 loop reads CASRPENTGELFF. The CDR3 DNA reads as TGTGCCAGCAGACCAGAGAACACCGGGGAGCTGTTTTTT.